Presented here are 24 T cell receptor beta chains from one specimen sequenced in a study of T-cell reconstitution after alpha-beta-depleted transplantation in children (dated by TCRdb to 2016 to 2017). To prepare the library, PCR was applied. Instrument used: Illumina HiSeq 2500. Molecular barcoding was employed in the preparation of TCR libraries, with unique molecular identifiers being used to normalize TCRbeta repertoire quantification. The public reads were reanalyzed by TCRdb: fastp trimming at Q25, MiXCR alignment, in-frame beta chains only. Identical CDR3 proteins give one entry, which carries the most common genes and DNA. This sample holds some 840,000 distinct CDR3 sequences; less than 20% were observed only once. The ten largest clones take up about 4.6% of the sample. This sample's treatment or condition label indicates: allogeneic hematopoietic cell transplantation with graft depleted of TCRalphabeta T cells and CD19 B cells.

The sample consisted of PBMCs, mostly from graft donor cells, taken 360 days after TCRalphabeta/CD19-depleted stem cell transplant. All receptors derive from a male patient younger than 18 who had a stem cell transplant for acute lymphoblastic leukemia, so the T cells may come from the graft donor.

The V call is TRBV2, the J call TRBJ1-5; no reliable D call. Germline loops: CDR1 SNHLY, CDR2 FYNNEI. Trimming pared 9 bases from V and 0 bases from J, leaving 12 bases between. The CDR3 extends over 14 amino acids. CDR3 sequence reads: CASRLGVSNQPQHF. The CDR3 DNA reads as TGTGCCAGTCGCCTCGGGGTTAGCAATCAGCCCCAGCATTTT.

This clonotype turned up a few times. The chain joins TRBV7-8 to TRBJ2-7, with D uncertain. CDR3 length equals 16 residues. Germline values: CDR1 SGHVS, CDR2 FQNEAQ. Trimming pared 5 bases from V and 0 bases from J, leaving 17 bases between. The DNA of the CDR3 is TGTGCCAGCAGCCCCTATCGAACTAACCCCTCCTACGAGCAGTACTTC. Protein: CASSPYRTNPSYEQYF.

This clonotype has just a few counts. The chain combines TRBV11-2 with TRBJ2-7; TRBD1 matches 9 bases. Germline loops: CDR1 SGHAT, CDR2 FQNNGV. The length of the CDR3 is 13 residues. V shed 5 bases and J 6 bases; nucleotides not matched to a gene: 5. In DNA, the CDR3 is TGTGCCAGCAGCACATTGGACAGGGGCGAGCAGTACTTC. Translating it yields CASSTLDRGEQYF.

This clonotype was recorded a few times. The chain recombines TRBV12-3 or TRBV12-4 with TRBJ2-3, with 7 bases identical to TRBD2. This CDR3 comprises 16 residues. Losses at the gene ends were 5 bases for V and 5 bases for J; bases not matched to a gene: 13. The CDR3 spells CASSPRPSGGEDTQYF. The DNA for the CDR3 is TGTGCCAGCAGTCCCCGCCCTAGCGGAGGGGAAGATACGCAGTATTTT.

This clonotype was seen many times. This chain joins TRBV20-1 and TRBJ2-7, with unresolved D. The CDR3 length is 11 residues. V lost 6 bases and J 2 bases, leaving 8 bases between the germline ends. Germline CDR1 reads DFQATT; CDR2 reads SNEGSKA (reference sequence). CDR3 amino acids: CSAGGPYEQYF. CDR3 coding DNA: TGCAGTGCCGGCGGACCCTACGAGCAGTACTTC.

This clonotype turned up a few times. J is TRBJ1-1 and V is TRBV20-1; TRBD1 matches 12 bases. From germline, CDR1 is DFQATT and CDR2 SNEGSKA (reference sequence). V shed 5 bases and J 0 bases; nucleotides not matched to a gene: 4. The CDR3 loop spans 15 amino acids. The CDR3 here is CSAPGQGAMNTEAFF. CDR3 coding DNA: TGCAGTGCTCCGGGACAGGGGGCCATGAACACTGAAGCTTTCTTT.

This clonotype was observed a few times. The V gene is TRBV6-1, the J gene TRBJ2-7, with D maybe TRBD2 (6 bases). In germline, CDR1 is MNHNS, CDR2 SASEGT. V dropped 6 bases and J dropped 3 bases, with 12 bases sitting between them. This CDR3 region has 13 residues. The CDR3 protein is CASRSSGVYEQYF. As DNA, the CDR3 is TGTGCCAGCAGGAGTAGCGGTGTCTACGAGCAGTACTTC.

A few counts support this clonotype. J is TRBJ2-2 and V is TRBV7-3, with 8 bases that match TRBD2. Germline trimming cut 1 base from V and 5 bases from J; bases unmatched to any gene: 9. CDR3 length: 17 amino acids. CDR1 is SGHTA and CDR2 is FQGTGA in the germline V gene. In DNA, the CDR3 is TGTGCCAGCAGCTTAAGGGTCAGCGGGAGCGGGACCGGGGAGCTGTTTTTT. Residues: CASSLRVSGSGTGELFF.

V is TRBV21-1 and J is TRBJ2-1; the table assigns TRBD1, which was not confirmed against the DNA. TRBV21-1 is a recognized pseudogene. This CDR3 comprises 16 residues. This CDR3 is CASGQEKAPEGNEQFF. The CDR3 region has the DNA TGTGCCAGCGGGCAAGAGAAAGCGCCCGAAGGTAATGAGCAGTTCTTC.

The chain is built from TRBV29-1 and TRBJ2-7, with a weak D call TRBD1 (5 bases). Germline values: CDR1 SQVTM, CDR2 ANQGSEA. The ends were cut back, 4 bases at V and 3 bases at J, with 16 bases in the middle. The CDR3 is 14 amino acids. The CDR3 DNA follows: TGCAGCGTTGCTCCCGGACGACAGATCTACGAGCAGTACTTC. Translating gives CSVAPGRQIYEQYF.

On this clonotype: At one of its ends the junction is not consistent with the germline gene, which may arise from a read error. V usage is TRBV9 and J usage is TRBJ2-4; TRBD1 might be the D (6 bases). CDR1 SGDLS and CDR2 YYNGEE come from the germline V gene. The CDR3 consists of 15 residues. The CDR3 region has the DNA TGTTCCAGCAGCGTCCGGGACAACGCCAAAAACATTCAGTACTTC. Its protein is CSSSVRDNAKNIQYF.

This clonotype was detected only a few times. The rearrangement uses TRBV29-1 and TRBJ2-7; 11 bases are shared with TRBD2. Germline CDR1 reads SQVTM; CDR2 reads ANQGSEA. Losses at the gene ends were 8 bases for V and 0 bases for J; bases not matched to a gene: 6. The CDR3 sequence is 14 residues long. This chain's CDR3 is CSIITSGSSYEQYF. The CDR3 DNA follows: TGCAGCATCATTACTAGCGGGAGCTCCTACGAGCAGTACTTC.

This clonotype has a handful of counts. V is TRBV5-5 and J is TRBJ1-1, with D uncertain. The CDR3 extends over 14 amino acids. Germline V gives CDR1 SGHKS, CDR2 YYEKEE (reference sequence). The V and J ends lost 4 bases and 4 bases respectively, with 14 bases between them. CDR3 sequence: CASSPHSGSTEAFF. In nucleotides, the CDR3 is TGTGCCAGCAGCCCTCACAGTGGGAGCACTGAAGCTTTCTTT.

The chain has TRBV7-2 and TRBJ2-6, with a possible D match to TRBD1 (6 bases). CDR1 SGHTA and CDR2 FQGNSA come from the germline V gene. V gave up 4 bases and J gave up 2 bases, with 6 bases separating them. CDR3 length: 14 residues. CDR3 DNA sequence: TGTGCCAGCAGCTGGACAGCTGGGGCCAACGTCCTGACTTTC. Residues: CASSWTAGANVLTF.

The rearrangement links TRBV28 to TRBJ1-1; D is possibly TRBD1 (5 bases). Trimming shortened V by 6 bases and J by 0 bases, and 17 bases separated the two germline ends. CDR3 length: 16 amino acids. CDR1 and CDR2 from the germline V gene are MDHEN and SYDVKM. In DNA, the CDR3 is TGTGCCAGCAGGGAAGACAGCCTGATGTTGAACACTGAAGCTTTCTTT. Encoded protein: CASREDSLMLNTEAFF.

This clonotype was counted a few times. The J gene is TRBJ1-1, the V gene TRBV5-6; 8 bases map to TRBD1. The CDR3 consists of 13 residues. The trim removed 4 bases at V and 7 bases at J, leaving 6 bases unmatched. Germline CDR1 is SGHDT and CDR2 is YYEEEE. CDR3 coding DNA: TGTGCCAGCAGCACAACAGGGGGGGATGAAGCTTTCTTT. Protein sequence: CASSTTGGDEAFF. The full variable domain, its missing parts supplied by reference TRBV5-6 and TRBJ1-1, is DAGVTQSPTHLIKTRGQQVTLRCSPKSGHDTVSWYQQALGQGPQFIFQYYEEEERQRGNFPDRFSGHQFPNYSSELNVNALLLGDSALYLCASSTTGGDEAFFGQGTRLTVV.

This clonotype was counted between two and nine times. The genes are TRBV27 and TRBJ2-2, with a tentative D call TRBD2 (6 bases). The CDR3 extends over 16 amino acids. V was clipped by 5 bases and J by 2 bases, with 15 bases between them. Germline assignment: CDR1 MNHEY and CDR2 SMNVEV (reference sequence). The CDR3, as DNA: TGTGCCAGCAGTGCCCGGTTGGGGGGTAACACCGGGGAGCTGTTTTTT. Residues: CASSARLGGNTGELFF.

The V gene is TRBV5-5, the J gene TRBJ2-1, with 7 bases aligning to TRBD2. The germline CDR1 and CDR2 sequences are SGHKS and YYEKEE (reference sequence). This CDR3 region has 17 residues. V shed 2 bases and J 9 bases; nucleotides not matched to a gene: 17. Here the CDR3 DNA reads TGTGCCAGCAGCTTCTTCAAGCGGGATCAAGGTACCGGTGAGCAGTTCTTC. Protein: CASSFFKRDQGTGEQFF.

This clonotype occurred a few times. This chain connects TRBV11-2 to TRBJ2-1; D assignment may be TRBD1 or TRBD2 (6 bases each). The CDR3 runs to 15 residues. V dropped 1 base and J dropped 5 bases, with 12 bases sitting between them. The germline CDR1 and CDR2 sequences are SGHAT and FQNNGV. The CDR3 nucleotides read TGTGCCAGCAGCTTAGTCCGGGGGCGAGACAATGAGCAGTTCTTC. Amino acid sequence: CASSLVRGRDNEQFF.

The chain employs TRBV13 and TRBJ2-7; D remains unclear. V lost 4 bases and J lost 2, with 9 bases in between. The CDR3 covers 13 residues. Per germline, CDR1 PRHDT and CDR2 FYEKMQ (reference sequence). CDR3 coding DNA: TGTGCCAGCAGCTCGGCTGTCACCTACGAGCAGTACTTC. It codes for CASSSAVTYEQYF.

The rearrangement uses TRBV27 and TRBJ2-5; no firm D call. The V end was cut by 1 base, the J end by 2 bases, with 11 bases between. CDR1 and CDR2 from the germline V gene are MNHEY and SMNVEV (reference sequence). The CDR3 covers 15 residues. The DNA of the CDR3 is TGTGCCAGCAGTTTATTTGACGGAGTTCAAGAGACCCAGTACTTC. As protein: CASSLFDGVQETQYF.

This clonotype has a handful of counts. V usage is TRBV16 and J usage is TRBJ2-1; D gene unclear. V lost 2 bases, J lost 2 bases, and 7 bases lay in between. The CDR3 loop spans 14 amino acids. The V gene's germline CDR1 is KGHSY and CDR2 FQNENV. CDR3 sequence: CASSQAEPYNEQFF. The CDR3 DNA reads TGTGCCAGCAGCCAAGCGGAGCCCTACAATGAGCAGTTCTTC.

This clonotype was detected only a few times. V usage is TRBV27 and J usage is TRBJ2-7, with 9 bases that match TRBD2. The J segment lost 3 bases and the V segment lost 4 bases, leaving 4 bases of the junction unmatched. The CDR3 totals 14 residues. Germline CDR1 MNHEY, CDR2 SMNVEV (reference sequence). In nucleotides, the CDR3 is TGTGCCAGCAGTTACCGGACTAGCGACTACGAGCAGTACTTC. Encoded protein: CASSYRTSDYEQYF.

The gene calls are TRBV3-1 and TRBJ2-7; the D gene is possibly TRBD2 (5 bases). Germline V gene sequence: CDR1 LGHDT, CDR2 YNNKEL (reference sequence). The CDR3 runs to 15 residues. V lost 3 bases and J 3 bases, leaving 15 bases between the germline ends. CDR3 sequence: CASSQVLVANYEQYF. DNA for the CDR3: TGTGCCAGCAGCCAGGTACTAGTCGCCAACTACGAGCAGTACTTC.